This entry features one TCR beta chain sequence. Antigen: not known. This entry belongs to a study of OX40 agonist ivuxolimab in advanced cancers. Looking at the study overall: The drug used for patients, ivuxolimab, was an agonistic anti-OX40 (CD134) antibody. Enrolled patients in dose escalation had cancers that were hepatocellular carcinoma, melanoma, renal cell or head and neck cancer.

Germline V gene sequence: CDR1 SGHVS, CDR2 FQNEAQ. The CDR3 covers 15 residues. Deletions cut 4 bases from V and 4 bases from J, with 14 bases between. Findings of the study overall: There were also nonresponders showing low normalized T-cell clonal expansion. Partial responders treated at 0.1-3.0 mg/kg exhibited clonal expansion among the lowest measured.

Using immunoSEQ multiplex PCR, the repertoire was profiled, and TCRdb retains in-frame clones only, with some absent. This sample has 55,000 to 70,000 clones; about 85% occur once, and the top ten carry 3% to 4.5%. The V call is TRBV7-8, the J call TRBJ1-5, with D maybe TRBD1 (6 bases). The sequence was obtained from an adult with an advanced solid tumor such as melanoma, head and neck, liver or kidney cancer. This material consisted of CD4+ or CD8+ T cells sorted from blood, taken in a trial of the OX40 agonist ivuxolimab. The CDR3 spells CASSSGAGENQPQHF. CDR3 nucleotides: TGTGCCAGCAGCTCCGGGGCAGGGGAAAATCAGCCCCAGCATTTT.